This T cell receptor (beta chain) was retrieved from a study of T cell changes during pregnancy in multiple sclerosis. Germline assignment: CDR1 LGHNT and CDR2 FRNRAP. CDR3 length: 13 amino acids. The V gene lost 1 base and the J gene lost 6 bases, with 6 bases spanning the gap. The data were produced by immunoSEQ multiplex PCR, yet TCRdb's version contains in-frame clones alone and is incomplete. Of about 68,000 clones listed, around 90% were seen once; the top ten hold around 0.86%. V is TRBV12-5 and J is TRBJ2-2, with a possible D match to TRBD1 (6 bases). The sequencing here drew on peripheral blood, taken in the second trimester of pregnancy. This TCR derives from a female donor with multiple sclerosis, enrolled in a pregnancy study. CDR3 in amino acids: CASGLDRAGELFF. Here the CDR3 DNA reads TGTGCTAGTGGTTTGGACAGGGCCGGGGAGCTGTTTTTT.